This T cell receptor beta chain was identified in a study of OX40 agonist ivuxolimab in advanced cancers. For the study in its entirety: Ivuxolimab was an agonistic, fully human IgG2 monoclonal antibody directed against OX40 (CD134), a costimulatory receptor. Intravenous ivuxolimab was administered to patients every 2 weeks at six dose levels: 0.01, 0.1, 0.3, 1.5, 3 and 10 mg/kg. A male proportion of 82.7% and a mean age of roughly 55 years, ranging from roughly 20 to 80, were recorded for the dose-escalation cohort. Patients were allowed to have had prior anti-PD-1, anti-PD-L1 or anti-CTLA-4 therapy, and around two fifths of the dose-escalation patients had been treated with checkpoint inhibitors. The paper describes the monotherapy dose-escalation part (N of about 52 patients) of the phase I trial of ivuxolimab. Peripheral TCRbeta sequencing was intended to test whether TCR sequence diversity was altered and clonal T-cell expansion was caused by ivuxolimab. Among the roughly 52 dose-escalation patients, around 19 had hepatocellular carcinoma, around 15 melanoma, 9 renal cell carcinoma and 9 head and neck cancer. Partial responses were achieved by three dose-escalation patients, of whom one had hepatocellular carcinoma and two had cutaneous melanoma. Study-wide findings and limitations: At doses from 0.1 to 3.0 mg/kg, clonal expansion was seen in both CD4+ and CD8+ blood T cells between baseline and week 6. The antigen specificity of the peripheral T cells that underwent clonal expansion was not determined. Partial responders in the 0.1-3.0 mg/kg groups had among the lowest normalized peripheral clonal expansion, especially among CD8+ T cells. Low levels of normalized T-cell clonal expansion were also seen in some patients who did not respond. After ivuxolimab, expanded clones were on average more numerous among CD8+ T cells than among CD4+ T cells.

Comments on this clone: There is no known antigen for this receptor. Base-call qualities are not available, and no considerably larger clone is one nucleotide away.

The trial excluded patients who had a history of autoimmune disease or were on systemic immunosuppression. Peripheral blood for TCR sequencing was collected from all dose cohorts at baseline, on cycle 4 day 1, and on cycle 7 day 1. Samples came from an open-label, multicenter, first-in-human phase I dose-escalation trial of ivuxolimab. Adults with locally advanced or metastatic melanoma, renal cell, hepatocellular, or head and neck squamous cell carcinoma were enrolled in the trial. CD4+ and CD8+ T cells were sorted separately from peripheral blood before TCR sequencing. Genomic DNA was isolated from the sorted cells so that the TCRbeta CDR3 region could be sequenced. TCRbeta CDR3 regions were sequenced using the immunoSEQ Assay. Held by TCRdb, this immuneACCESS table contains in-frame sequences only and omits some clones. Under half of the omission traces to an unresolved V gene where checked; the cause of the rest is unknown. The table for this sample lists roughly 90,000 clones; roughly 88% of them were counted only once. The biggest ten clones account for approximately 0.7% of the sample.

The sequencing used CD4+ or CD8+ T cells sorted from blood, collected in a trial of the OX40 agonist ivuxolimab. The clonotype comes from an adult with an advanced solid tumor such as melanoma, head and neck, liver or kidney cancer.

The sequenced DNA is TGTGCCAGCCAGGGGGCCTCTGGGGCCAACGTCCTGACTTTC. It codes for CASQGASGANVLTF. The rearranged segments are TRBV7-9 and TRBJ2-6; 8 middle bases align to TRBD1. For this chain, trimming is 8 bases at the V end and 0 bases at the J end, and the number of junction bases without a gene match is 0. Taken from the germline V gene (reference sequence), the CDR1 and CDR2 loops are SEHNR and FQNEAQ. CDR3 length: 14 amino acids, cysteine to phenylalanine. Left in the record is the CDR3 DNA by itself, 42 bases read in frame from the first base.